These 12 T cell receptor beta chains originate from one sample sequenced in a study of cytomegalovirus exposure and HLA in healthy donors. The PCR used 60 Vbeta and 13 Jbeta primers. Using immunoSEQ multiplex PCR, the repertoire was profiled, and TCRdb retains in-frame clones only, with some absent. The sample has 45,000 to 70,000 clones, and its top ten clones hold approximately 11%. Sequencing was performed on PBMCs. These receptors all come from a woman in her forties or fifties in good health and CMV-seropositive.

The rearrangement links TRBV6-1 to TRBJ2-1, with 12 bases identical to TRBD1. The CDR3 has 16 residues. With V trimmed by 4 bases and J by 2 bases, 3 bases remained unmatched. Germline values: CDR1 MNHNS, CDR2 SASEGT. CDR3 DNA sequence: TGTGCCAGCAGTGCGGGACAGGGGGCAACCTACAATGAGCAGTTCTTC. This encodes CASSAGQGATYNEQFF.

This chain uses TRBV6-1 with TRBJ2-4, with a tentative D call TRBD1 (6 bases). This CDR3 comprises 14 residues. The V gene's germline CDR1 is MNHNS and CDR2 SASEGT. With 5 bases removed from V and 10 bases from J, the gap between germline ends came to 18 bases. The CDR3 reads CASSLHQLQGIQYF. The CDR3 bases are TGTGCCAGCAGTCTGCACCAATTACAGGGAATTCAGTACTTC.

CDR3 sequence: CASSLRGNEQFF. The CDR3, as DNA: TGTGCCAGTAGCCTAAGGGGGAATGAGCAGTTCTTC. The chain joins TRBV19 to TRBJ2-1; perhaps TRBD1 as D (6 bases). In germline, CDR1 is LNHDA, CDR2 SQIVND (reference sequence). V lost 6 bases and J 7 bases, leaving 10 bases between the germline ends. The CDR3 spans 12 residues. Full variable domain (remainder filled in from reference TRBV19 and TRBJ2-1): DGGITQSPKYLFRKEGQNVTLSCEQNLNHDAMYWYRQDPGQGLRLIYYSQIVNDFQKGDIAEGYSVSREKKESFPLTVTSAQKNPTAFYLCASSLRGNEQFFGPGTRLTVL.

The gene calls are TRBV6-5 and TRBJ2-1; 10 bases are shared with TRBD1. The CDR3 loop spans 14 amino acids. The V gene's germline CDR1 is MNHEY and CDR2 SVGAGI. Trimming cost V 7 bases and J 9 bases; bases outside gene matches: 9. CDR3 protein: CASTKGGQGREQFF. CDR3 in DNA: TGTGCCAGCACCAAGGGGGGACAGGGGCGTGAGCAGTTCTTC.

The chain employs TRBV19 and TRBJ1-2; 8 nucleotides match TRBD1. The CDR3 is made up of 13 amino acids. The germline gives CDR1 LNHDA, CDR2 SQIVND (reference sequence). V was pared by 6 bases and J by 4 bases, with 4 bases of the junction left unmatched. The CDR3 DNA reads as TGTGCCAGTAGAACGGACAGGGTCTATGGCTACACCTTC. It translates to CASRTDRVYGYTF.

The chain employs TRBV11-2 and TRBJ1-4; the match to TRBD1 covers 11 bases. The CDR3 totals 18 residues. CDR1 SGHAT and CDR2 FQNNGV come from the germline V gene. V dropped 5 bases and J dropped 6; count of bases not matched to a gene: 14. CDR3 sequence (DNA): TGTGCCAGCAGCGACTCCGGGACAGGGGGAGGGTCCTATGAAAAACTGTTTTTT. As protein: CASSDSGTGGGSYEKLFF.

This chain links TRBV7-9 with TRBJ2-1, with D hard to call. Germline V CDR1 and CDR2: SEHNR, FQNEAQ (reference sequence). The germline V and J ends were trimmed by 1 base and 9 bases, with 10 bases remaining between them. The length of the CDR3 is 13 residues. CDR3 amino acids: CASSLVAVGEQFF. The CDR3, as DNA: TGTGCCAGCAGCTTAGTGGCCGTTGGTGAGCAGTTCTTC.

The rearrangement uses TRBV7-9 and TRBJ2-1, with D tentatively TRBD1 (8 bases). The CDR3 loop spans 16 amino acids. Germline loops: CDR1 SEHNR, CDR2 FQNEAQ (reference sequence). The V gene lost 4 bases and the J gene lost 10 bases, with 23 bases spanning the gap. The CDR3 coding sequence is TGTGCCAGCAGCTACTACAGGGGGGAGGGAGCGCGAGAGCAGTTCTTC. This gives the protein CASSYYRGEGAREQFF.

The CDR3 sequence is CASSLGGQRGLYF. As DNA, the CDR3 is TGTGCCAGCAGCTTAGGCGGCCAAAGAGGCCTGTACTTC. This sequence joins TRBV7-2 and TRBJ2-7; D not resolved. The V and J ends lost 1 base and 12 bases respectively, with 16 bases between them. The CDR3 runs 13 residues. CDR1 SGHTA and CDR2 FQGNSA come from the germline V gene.

This chain links TRBV5-6 with TRBJ1-5; D possibly corresponds to TRBD1 (6 bases). From germline, CDR1 is SGHDT and CDR2 YYEEEE. The CDR3 runs to 14 residues. Trimming removed 4 bases from V and 10 bases from J, with 18 bases in between. CDR3 coding DNA: TGTGCCAGCAGCCCCTACAGGGAGATATCTCCCCAGCATTTT. The encoded protein is CASSPYREISPQHF.

V gene TRBV5-1 combines with J gene TRBJ2-1, with D unresolved. The V gene's germline CDR1 is SGHRS and CDR2 YFSETQ. Trimming left V 4 bases short and J 6 bases short, with 8 bases between. The CDR3 loop spans 12 amino acids. Here the CDR3 DNA reads TGCGCCAGCAGCCCGTGGGCCAATGAGCAGTTCTTC. Translating it yields CASSPWANEQFF.

The rearrangement uses TRBV28 and TRBJ2-1, with TRBD1 matching 8 bases. V trimming: 2 bases; J trimming: 7 bases; junction bases outside the gene matches: 7. The CDR3 is made up of 15 amino acids. Per germline, CDR1 MDHEN and CDR2 SYDVKM. Here the CDR3 reads CASSLEDRESNEQFF. CDR3 sequence (DNA): TGTGCCAGCAGTTTAGAGGACAGGGAATCTAATGAGCAGTTCTTC.